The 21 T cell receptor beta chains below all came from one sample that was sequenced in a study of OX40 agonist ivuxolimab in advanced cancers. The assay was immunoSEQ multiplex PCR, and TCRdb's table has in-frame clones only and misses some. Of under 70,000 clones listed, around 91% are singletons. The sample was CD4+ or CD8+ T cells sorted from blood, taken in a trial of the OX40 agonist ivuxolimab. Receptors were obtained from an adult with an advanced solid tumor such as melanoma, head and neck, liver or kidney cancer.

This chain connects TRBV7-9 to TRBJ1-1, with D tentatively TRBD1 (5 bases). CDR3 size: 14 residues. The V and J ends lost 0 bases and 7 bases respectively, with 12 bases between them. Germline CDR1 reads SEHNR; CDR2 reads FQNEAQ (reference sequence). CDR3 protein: CASSLAGREIEAFF. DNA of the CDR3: TGTGCCAGCAGCTTAGCGGGCAGGGAGATTGAAGCTTTCTTT.

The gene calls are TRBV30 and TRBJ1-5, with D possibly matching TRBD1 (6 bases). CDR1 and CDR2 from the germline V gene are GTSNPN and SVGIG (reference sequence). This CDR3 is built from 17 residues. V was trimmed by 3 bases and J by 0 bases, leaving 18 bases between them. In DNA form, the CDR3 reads TGTGCCTGGAGCCCTACAGGGATAGGGGATAGCAATCAGCCCCAGCATTTT. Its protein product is CAWSPTGIGDSNQPQHF.

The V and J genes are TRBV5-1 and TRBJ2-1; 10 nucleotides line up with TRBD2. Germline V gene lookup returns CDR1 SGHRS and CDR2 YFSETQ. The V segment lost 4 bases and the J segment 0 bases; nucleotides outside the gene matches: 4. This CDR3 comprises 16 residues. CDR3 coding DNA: TGCGCCAGCAGCCAGCAGCGGGGGGGCTCCTACAATGAGCAGTTCTTC. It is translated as CASSQQRGGSYNEQFF.

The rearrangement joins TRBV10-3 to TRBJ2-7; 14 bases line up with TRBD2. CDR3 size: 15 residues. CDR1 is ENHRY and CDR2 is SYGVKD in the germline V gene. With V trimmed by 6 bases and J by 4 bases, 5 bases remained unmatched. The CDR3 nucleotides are TGTGCCATCAGCGGGGGACTAGCGGGAGCGTACGAGCAGTACTTC. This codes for CAISGGLAGAYEQYF.

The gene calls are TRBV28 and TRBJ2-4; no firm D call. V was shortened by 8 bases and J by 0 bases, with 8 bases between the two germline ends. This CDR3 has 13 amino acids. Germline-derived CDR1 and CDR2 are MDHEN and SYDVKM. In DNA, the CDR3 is TGTGCCAGCTCCCGGCTAGCCAAAAACATTCAGTACTTC. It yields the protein CASSRLAKNIQYF.

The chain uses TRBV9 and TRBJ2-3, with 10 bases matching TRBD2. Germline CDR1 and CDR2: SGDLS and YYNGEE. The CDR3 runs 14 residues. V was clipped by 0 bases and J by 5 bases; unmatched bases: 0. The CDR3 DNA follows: TGTGCCAGCAGCGTAGGACTAGCGGGAGATACGCAGTATTTT. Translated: CASSVGLAGDTQYF.

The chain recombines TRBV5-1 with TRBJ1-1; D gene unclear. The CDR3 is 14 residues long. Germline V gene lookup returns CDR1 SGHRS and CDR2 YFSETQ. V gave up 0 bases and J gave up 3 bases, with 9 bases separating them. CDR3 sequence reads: CASSLAVTDTEAFF. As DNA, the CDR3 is TGCGCCAGCAGCTTGGCCGTTACTGACACTGAAGCTTTCTTT.

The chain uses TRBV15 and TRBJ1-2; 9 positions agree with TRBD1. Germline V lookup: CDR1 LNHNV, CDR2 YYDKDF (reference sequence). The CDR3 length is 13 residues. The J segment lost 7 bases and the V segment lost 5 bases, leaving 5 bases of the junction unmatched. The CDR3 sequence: CATSPRDRVGYTF. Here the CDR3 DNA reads TGTGCCACCAGCCCCCGGGACAGGGTTGGCTACACCTTC.

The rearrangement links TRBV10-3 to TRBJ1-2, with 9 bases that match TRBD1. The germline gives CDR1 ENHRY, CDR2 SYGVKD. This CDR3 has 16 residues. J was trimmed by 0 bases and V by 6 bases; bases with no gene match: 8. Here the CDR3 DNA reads TGTGCCATCAGCCCCCGGACAGGGGAAGCTAACTATGGCTACACCTTC. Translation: CAISPRTGEANYGYTF.

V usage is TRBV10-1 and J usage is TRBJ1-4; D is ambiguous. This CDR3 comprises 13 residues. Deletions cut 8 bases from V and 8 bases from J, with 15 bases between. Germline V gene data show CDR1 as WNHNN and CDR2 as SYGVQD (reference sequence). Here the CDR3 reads CASGDSHGEKLFF. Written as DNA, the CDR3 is TGCGCCAGCGGGGATTCGCACGGGGAAAAACTGTTTTTT.

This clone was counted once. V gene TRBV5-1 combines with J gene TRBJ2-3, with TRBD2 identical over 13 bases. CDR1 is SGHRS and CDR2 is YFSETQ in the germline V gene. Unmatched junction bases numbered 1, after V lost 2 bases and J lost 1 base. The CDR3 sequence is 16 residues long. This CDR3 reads CASSFGTSGGTDTQYF. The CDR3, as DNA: TGCGCCAGCAGCTTCGGGACTAGCGGGGGCACAGATACGCAGTATTTT.

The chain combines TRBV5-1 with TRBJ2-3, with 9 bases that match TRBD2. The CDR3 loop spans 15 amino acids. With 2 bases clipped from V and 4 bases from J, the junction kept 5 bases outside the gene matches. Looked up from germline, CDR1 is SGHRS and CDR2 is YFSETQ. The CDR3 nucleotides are TGCGCCAGCAGCTTACCGGGACTAGCTGCAGATACGCAGTATTTT. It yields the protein CASSLPGLAADTQYF.

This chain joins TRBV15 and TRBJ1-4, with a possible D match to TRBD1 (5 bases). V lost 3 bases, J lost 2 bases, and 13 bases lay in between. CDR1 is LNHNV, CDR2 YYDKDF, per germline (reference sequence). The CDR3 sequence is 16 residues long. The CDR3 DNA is TGTGCCACCAGCAGGGCCGGGGGTAACACTAATGAAAAACTGTTTTTT. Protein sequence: CATSRAGGNTNEKLFF.

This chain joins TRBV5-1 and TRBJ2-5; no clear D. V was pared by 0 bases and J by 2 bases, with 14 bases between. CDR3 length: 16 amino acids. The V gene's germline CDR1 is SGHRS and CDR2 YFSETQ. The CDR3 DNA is TGCGCCAGCAGCTTGGGGGTCACATGGCTACAAGAGACCCAGTACTTC. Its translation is CASSLGVTWLQETQYF.

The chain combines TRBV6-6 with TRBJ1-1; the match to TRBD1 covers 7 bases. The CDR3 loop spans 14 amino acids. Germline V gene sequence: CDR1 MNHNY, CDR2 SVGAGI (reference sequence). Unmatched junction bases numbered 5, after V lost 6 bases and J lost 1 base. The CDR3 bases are TGTGCCAGCAGGATCGGGACAGCGAACACTGAAGCTTTCTTT. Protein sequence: CASRIGTANTEAFF.

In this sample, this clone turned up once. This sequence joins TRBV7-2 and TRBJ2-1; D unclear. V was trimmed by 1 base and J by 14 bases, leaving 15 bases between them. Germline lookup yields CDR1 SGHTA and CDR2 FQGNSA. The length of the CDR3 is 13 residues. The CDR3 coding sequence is TGTGCCAGCAGCTTAGTGGAGACCCTTGACGAGTTCTTC. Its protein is CASSLVETLDEFF.

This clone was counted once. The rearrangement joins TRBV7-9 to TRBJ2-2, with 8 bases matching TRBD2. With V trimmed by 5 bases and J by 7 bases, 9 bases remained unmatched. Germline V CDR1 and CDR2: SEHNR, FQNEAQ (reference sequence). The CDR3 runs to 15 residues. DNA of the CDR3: TGTGCCAGCAGCCTGGGACTAGGAATAATCGGGGAGCTGTTTTTT. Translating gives CASSLGLGIIGELFF. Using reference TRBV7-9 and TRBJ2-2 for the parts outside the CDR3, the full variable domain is DTGVSQNPRHKITKRGQNVTFRCDPISEHNRLYWYRQTLGQGPEFLTYFQNEAQLEKSRLLSDRFSAERPKGSFSTLEIQRTEQGDSAMYLCASSLGLGIIGELFFGEGSRLTVL.

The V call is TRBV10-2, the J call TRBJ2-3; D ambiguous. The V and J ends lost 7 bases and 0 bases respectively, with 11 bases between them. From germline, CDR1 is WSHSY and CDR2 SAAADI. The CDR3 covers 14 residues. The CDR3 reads CASKNRVSTDTQYF. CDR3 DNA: TGCGCCAGCAAGAATCGGGTTAGCACAGATACGCAGTATTTT.

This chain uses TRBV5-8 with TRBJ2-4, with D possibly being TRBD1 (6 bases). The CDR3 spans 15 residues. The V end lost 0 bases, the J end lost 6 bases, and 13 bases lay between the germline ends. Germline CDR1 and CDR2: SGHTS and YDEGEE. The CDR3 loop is CASSLVQGMGNIQYF. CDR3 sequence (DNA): TGTGCCAGCAGCTTGGTTCAGGGGATGGGAAACATTCAGTACTTC. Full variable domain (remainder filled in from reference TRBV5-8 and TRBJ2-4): EAGVTQSPTHLIKTRGQQATLRCSPISGHTSVYWYQQALGLGLQFLLWYDEGEERNRGNFPPRFSGRQFPNYSSELNVNALELEDSALYLCASSLVQGMGNIQYFGAGTRLSVL.

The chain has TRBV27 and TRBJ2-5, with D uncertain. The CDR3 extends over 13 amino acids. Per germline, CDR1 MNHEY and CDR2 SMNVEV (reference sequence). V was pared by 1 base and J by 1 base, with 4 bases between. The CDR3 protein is CASSLFVQETQYF. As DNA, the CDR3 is TGTGCCAGCAGTTTATTCGTCCAAGAGACCCAGTACTTC.

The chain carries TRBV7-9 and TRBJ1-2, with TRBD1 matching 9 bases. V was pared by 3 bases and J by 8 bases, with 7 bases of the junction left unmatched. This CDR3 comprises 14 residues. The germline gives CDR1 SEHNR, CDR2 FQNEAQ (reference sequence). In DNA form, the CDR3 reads TGTGCCAGCAGCTTGGGACAGGGTGCCAAAGGCTACACCTTC. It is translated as CASSLGQGAKGYTF.